The 26 T cell receptor beta chains listed next were all sequenced from one sample in a study of T-cell memory formation after mild COVID-19. MiXCR was run by TCRdb on the 5' RACE reads, yielding one entry per CDR3 protein. The repertoire has roughly 370,000 distinct CDR3 sequences, 16% of them found once; the top ten carry around a fifth. The specimen sequenced was PBMCs or a T cell subset sorted from them (not recorded which). The receptors stem from a man aged 18 to 29 who had mild COVID-19 (a few samples of this study predate the infection). Cell type and time point are not known.

The chain couples TRBV19 to TRBJ2-7; D is tentatively TRBD1 or TRBD2 (5 bases each). Trimming took off 10 bases at V and 1 base at J, with 11 bases between the two ends. The germline V gene has CDR1 LNHDA and CDR2 SQIVND (reference sequence). The CDR3 length is 12 residues. The CDR3 nucleotides read TGTGCCACCGGGGACCGGTCCTACGAGCAGTACTTC. Translation: CATGDRSYEQYF.

The chain recombines TRBV7-9 with TRBJ2-7, with 10 bases identical to TRBD1. The CDR3 is 16 amino acids. V lost 0 bases, J lost 6 bases, and 8 bases stayed unmatched. CDR1 is SEHNR and CDR2 is FQNEAQ in the germline V gene (reference sequence). CDR3 DNA: TGTGCCAGCAGCTTAGCTTATCAGGGACAGGGGAGCGAGCAGTACTTC. Its protein is CASSLAYQGQGSEQYF.

Only a few counts were recorded for this clonotype. The chain recombines TRBV9 with TRBJ2-3; D may be TRBD2 (6 bases). The CDR3 is 17 amino acids. With 4 bases removed from V and 2 bases from J, the gap between germline ends came to 20 bases. Germline lookup yields CDR1 SGDLS and CDR2 YYNGEE. Here the CDR3 reads CASSPMAGTVSTDTQYF. CDR3 nucleotide sequence: TGTGCCAGCAGCCCGATGGCGGGGACGGTGTCCACAGATACGCAGTATTTT.

This clonotype was observed a few times. This chain links TRBV7-9 with TRBJ1-1; D is uncertain. The length of the CDR3 is 13 residues. The V and J ends lost 5 bases and 1 base respectively, with 8 bases between them. Germline CDR1 SEHNR, CDR2 FQNEAQ (reference sequence). The CDR3 DNA sequence: TGTGCCAGCAGCCCCACAGCGAACACTGAAGCTTTCTTT. It codes for CASSPTANTEAFF. Using reference TRBV7-9 and TRBJ1-1 for the parts outside the CDR3, the full variable domain is DTGVSQNPRHKITKRGQNVTFRCDPISEHNRLYWYRQTLGQGPEFLTYFQNEAQLEKSRLLSDRFSAERPKGSFSTLEIQRTEQGDSAMYLCASSPTANTEAFFGQGTRLTVV.

This clonotype was seen repeatedly, ten times or more. The chain combines TRBV7-9 with TRBJ1-3; a weak D match, TRBD1 (6 bases). V was shortened by 4 bases and J by 1 base, with 8 bases between the two germline ends. The germline CDR1 and CDR2 sequences are SEHNR and FQNEAQ (reference sequence). CDR3 length: 14 residues. The CDR3 DNA follows: TGTGCCAGCAGCTCAGGGGTTTCTGGAAACACCATATATTTT. Protein: CASSSGVSGNTIYF.

The chain carries TRBV6-1 and TRBJ1-4; D unresolved. The CDR3 has 15 amino acids. V lost 2 bases and J lost 2, with 9 bases in between. In germline, CDR1 is MNHNS, CDR2 SASEGT. The CDR3 reads CASSEPGQTNEKLFF. CDR3 bases: TGTGCCAGCAGTGAACCCGGTCAGACTAATGAAAAACTGTTTTTT.

The chain links TRBV12-3 or TRBV12-4 to TRBJ2-3, with TRBD2 matching over 10 bases. This CDR3 is built from 15 residues. Trimming cost V 5 bases and J 5 bases; bases outside gene matches: 7. The CDR3 loop reads CASSPLAGVVDTQYF. Here the CDR3 DNA reads TGTGCCAGCAGTCCCCTAGCGGGGGTAGTAGATACGCAGTATTTT.

This clonotype was seen only a few times. The genes are TRBV9 and TRBJ1-4; D unresolved. Trimming took 0 bases from V and 5 from J, leaving 17 bases between them. CDR1 SGDLS and CDR2 YYNGEE come from the germline V gene. This CDR3 contains 17 residues. The CDR3 coding sequence is TGTGCCAGCAGCGTAGGGCTTATTGGGCCGGAAAATGAAAAACTGTTTTTT. Its protein is CASSVGLIGPENEKLFF.

The chain links TRBV10-2 to TRBJ2-3; D gene uncertain. Germline V gives CDR1 WSHSY, CDR2 SAAADI. CDR3 length equals 12 residues. V was shortened by 4 bases and J by 8 bases, with 10 bases between the two germline ends. The CDR3 DNA sequence: TGCGCCAGCAGTGTGCCACTCGGTACGCAGTATTTT. Protein product: CASSVPLGTQYF.

This clonotype came up a few times. J is TRBJ1-3 and V is TRBV7-2; 7 bases are a match to TRBD1. Germline V lookup: CDR1 SGHTA, CDR2 FQGNSA. The J segment lost 0 bases and the V segment lost 3 bases, leaving 5 bases of the junction unmatched. The length of the CDR3 is 16 residues. The CDR3 DNA is TGTGCCAGCAGCTTGACAGGGACGCACTCTGGAAACACCATATATTTT. It encodes CASSLTGTHSGNTIYF.

This clonotype has just a few counts. The V call is TRBV12-3 or TRBV12-4, the J call TRBJ1-3; weak D call: TRBD1 (5 bases). The CDR3 is 16 residues long. Trimming pared 7 bases from V and 0 bases from J, leaving 16 bases between. The CDR3: CASKSWGGSSGNTIYF. Here the CDR3 DNA reads TGTGCCAGCAAGTCGTGGGGGGGATCCTCTGGAAACACCATATATTTT.

V gene TRBV5-5 combines with J gene TRBJ2-1; possible D gene TRBD2, 5 bases. Germline CDR1 SGHKS, CDR2 YYEKEE (reference sequence). Trimming left V 5 bases short and J 7 bases short, with 25 bases between. The CDR3 sequence is 17 residues long. The chain's CDR3 is CASRPIELVGLGNEQFF. The CDR3, as DNA: TGTGCCAGCAGACCGATCGAACTAGTAGGTCTGGGGAATGAGCAGTTCTTC.

The sample holds a few counts of this clonotype. The genes are TRBV30 and TRBJ2-1, with TRBD2 as a possible D gene (6 bases). V was pared by 2 bases and J by 6 bases, with 17 bases between. Germline V gene lookup returns CDR1 GTSNPN and CDR2 SVGIG (reference sequence). The CDR3 is made up of 15 amino acids. The CDR3 here is CAWSKISLASNEQFF. Written as DNA, the CDR3 is TGTGCCTGGAGTAAAATTTCCCTAGCGAGCAATGAGCAGTTCTTC.

The V gene is TRBV20-1, the J gene TRBJ1-2; 9 positions match TRBD1. CDR1 and CDR2 from the germline V gene are DFQATT and SNEGSKA (reference sequence). V lost 2 bases and J lost 8; bases outside the gene matches: 6. The CDR3 contains 13 residues. CDR3 in amino acids: CSARPTGGGGYTF. The CDR3 nucleotides read TGCAGTGCTAGACCGACAGGGGGAGGCGGCTACACCTTC.

This rearrangement joins TRBV7-9 to TRBJ1-2, with D perhaps TRBD1 (5 bases). Trimming left V 3 bases short and J 3 bases short, with 17 bases between. The CDR3 loop spans 16 amino acids. Germline values: CDR1 SEHNR, CDR2 FQNEAQ (reference sequence). CDR3 in amino acids: CASSFPRGRVDYGYTF. The DNA of the CDR3 is TGTGCCAGCAGCTTCCCGCGGGGCAGGGTGGACTATGGCTACACCTTC.

This rearrangement joins TRBV9 to TRBJ2-2, with D perhaps matching TRBD1 or TRBD2 (5 bases each). V lost 3 bases and J lost 6, with 12 bases in between. There are 14 residues in the CDR3. The germline gives CDR1 SGDLS, CDR2 YYNGEE. Here the CDR3 reads CASSGGTWAGELFF. The CDR3, as DNA: TGTGCCAGCAGCGGAGGGACCTGGGCCGGGGAGCTGTTTTTT.

This clonotype was observed a handful of times. The CDR3 sequence: CASSRGQAEKQYF. The CDR3 bases are TGCGCCAGCAGCAGGGGACAGGCCGAAAAGCAGTACTTC. The V and J genes are TRBV5-1 and TRBJ2-7, with 8 bases matching TRBD1. This CDR3 is built from 13 residues. The trim removed 4 bases at V and 8 bases at J, leaving 8 bases unmatched. Germline CDR1 SGHRS, CDR2 YFSETQ.

This chain links TRBV19 with TRBJ2-1; 8 bases are shared with TRBD1. V dropped 4 bases and J dropped 5; count of bases not matched to a gene: 7. Germline V gene sequence: CDR1 LNHDA, CDR2 SQIVND (reference sequence). The CDR3 has 15 residues. Here the CDR3 reads CASSTGTGWHNEQFF. The CDR3 DNA is TGTGCCAGTAGTACCGGGACAGGCTGGCACAATGAGCAGTTCTTC.

This clonotype has more than one count but fewer than ten. The V call is TRBV11-2, the J call TRBJ2-1; 7 nucleotides agree with TRBD1. Germline trimming cut 5 bases from V and 2 bases from J; bases unmatched to any gene: 9. The CDR3 extends over 16 amino acids. Germline loops: CDR1 SGHAT, CDR2 FQNNGV. CDR3 in DNA: TGTGCCAGCAGCGTAACAGGGGAATACCCCTACAATGAGCAGTTCTTC. This codes for CASSVTGEYPYNEQFF.

The chain couples TRBV12-5 to TRBJ1-2; no clear D gene. Germline values: CDR1 LGHNT, CDR2 FRNRAP. Trimming shortened V by 5 bases and J by 4 bases, and 17 bases separated the two germline ends. The CDR3 runs 15 residues. The CDR3 nucleotides read TGTGCTAGTGGTCAGAACGTAGGTGCCCGCTATGGCTACACCTTC. Amino acids: CASGQNVGARYGYTF.

The chain recombines TRBV5-1 with TRBJ1-6, with D possibly TRBD1 on 5 matching bases. The germline CDR1 and CDR2 sequences are SGHRS and YFSETQ. The germline V and J ends were trimmed by 4 bases and 9 bases, with 20 bases remaining between them. The CDR3 loop spans 16 amino acids. DNA of the CDR3: TGCGCCAGCAGCCCGGCAGGGTGGGTTTTTGGTTCACCCCTCCACTTT. As protein: CASSPAGWVFGSPLHF. Filled out from reference TRBV5-1 and TRBJ1-6, the complete variable domain reads KAGVTQTPRYLIKTRGQQVTLSCSPISGHRSVSWYQQTPGQGLQFLFEYFSETQRNKGNFPGRFSGRQFSNSRSEMNVSTLELGDSALYLCASSPAGWVFGSPLHFGNGTRLTVT.

This clonotype was picked up a small number of times. The chain has TRBV7-9 and TRBJ2-3; possibly TRBD1 for D (5 bases). V lost 5 bases, J lost 6 bases, and 18 bases lay in between. Germline CDR1 SEHNR, CDR2 FQNEAQ (reference sequence). CDR3 length equals 15 residues. The CDR3 reads CASSPPAGYMDTQYF. DNA of the CDR3: TGTGCCAGCAGCCCCCCGGCAGGGTATATGGATACGCAGTATTTT.

This clonotype has just a few counts. The J gene is TRBJ1-1, the V gene TRBV28; D call uncertain. Trimming removed 5 bases at V and 2 bases at J, with 15 bases between. In germline, CDR1 is MDHEN, CDR2 SYDVKM. The CDR3 has 15 residues. The CDR3 sequence is CASSGSAILNTEAFF. The CDR3 region has the DNA TGTGCCAGCAGTGGCAGCGCGATTCTTAACACTGAAGCTTTCTTT.

This clonotype has a count of ten or more. CDR3 sequence (DNA): TGTGCCAGCCGGACAGGGGAGCTGTTTTTT. It translates to CASRTGELFF. J is TRBJ2-2 and V is TRBV7-9, with a possible D match to TRBD1 (5 bases). Trimming shortened V by 8 bases and J by 8 bases, and 6 bases separated the two germline ends. Germline values: CDR1 SEHNR, CDR2 FQNEAQ (reference sequence). This CDR3 is built from 10 residues.

This clonotype was seen more than once but under ten times. V usage is TRBV12-3 or TRBV12-4 and J usage is TRBJ2-3, with a tentative D call TRBD1 (6 bases). The CDR3 extends over 16 amino acids. V gave up 5 bases and J gave up 2 bases, with 17 bases separating them. The CDR3 spells CASSPVDRTFTDTQYF. The CDR3 nucleotides are TGTGCCAGCAGTCCCGTTGACAGGACCTTCACAGATACGCAGTATTTT.

In its sample, this clonotype was seen many times. This chain links TRBV6-5 with TRBJ1-1; D perhaps matches TRBD1 (5 bases). CDR3 length: 14 amino acids. Trimming pared 2 bases from V and 5 bases from J, leaving 12 bases between. CDR1 MNHEY and CDR2 SVGAGI come from the germline V gene. CDR3 sequence (DNA): TGTGCCAGCAGTTACGTGGGGGGAAAGACTGAAGCTTTCTTT. It codes for CASSYVGGKTEAFF.